The rows below give T cell receptor beta chains drawn from one sample of a study of blood T cell repertoires in COVID-19. Clones were sequenced by immunoSEQ multiplex PCR, and TCRdb holds only the in-frame ones, with some missing. The table has over 120,000 clones, around 80% seen once. The material sequenced was PBMCs or T cells enriched from blood (not recorded which). These TCRs come from a woman in her fifties or sixties who had recovered from COVID-19. Each CDR3 is given with its conserved first and last residue. Fields, in order: clone size, J gene, V gene, D gene, CDR3 DNA, CDR3 protein. A D gene is named only where the DNA matches it firmly. A clone size is listed for some rows: how often the clone was seen (once, few, many), or a class if it is expanded.

.	TRBJ1-5	TRBV7-9	.	TGTGCCAGCAGTTCTGCGGGGGGCAATCAGCCCCAGCATTTT	CASSSAGGNQPQHF
.	TRBJ2-5	TRBV29-1	.	TGCAGCGTTGATTCCAGGGGCGGAGAGACCCAGTACTTC	CSVDSRGGETQYF
.	TRBJ1-1	TRBV28	.	TGTGCCAGCAGTCTTCCGGACTCAAAGATTGGGAACACTGAAGCTTTCTTT	CASSLPDSKIGNTEAFF
.	TRBJ1-1	TRBV29-1	.	TGCAGCGTAGATAGGGGGACTGAAGCTTTCTTT	CSVDRGTEAFF
.	TRBJ1-1	TRBV2	.	TGTGCCAGCAGTGAAGACCCAGGGAACACTGAAGCTTTCTTT	CASSEDPGNTEAFF
once	TRBJ1-1	TRBV11-2	.	TGTGCCAGCAGCTTGAGGGGCGGGGACACTGAAGCTTTCTTT	CASSLRGGDTEAFF
.	TRBJ2-7	TRBV7-9	TRBD2	TGTGCCAGCAGCCCTGGGACTAGCGGGGGGTCTCCGTACTTC	CASSPGTSGGSPYF
.	TRBJ1-6	TRBV4-1	.	TGCGCCAGCAGCCAAGATGATGCGGTACTATCACCCCTCCACTTT	CASSQDDAVLSPLHF
.	TRBJ1-6	TRBV5-4	TRBD1	TGTGCCAGCAGCTGGAGGGACAGGGCTAATTCACCCCTCCACTTT	CASSWRDRANSPLHF
.	TRBJ1-1	TRBV5-5	.	TGTGCCAGCAGCCTCGTGGGACAGAACACTGAAGCTTTCTTT	CASSLVGQNTEAFF
.	TRBJ1-1	TRBV5-6	.	TGTGCCAGCAGCTGGAGGGGAGTCCCTGAAGCTTTCTTT	CASSWRGVPEAFF
.	TRBJ2-2	TRBV24-1	TRBD2	TGTGCCACCAGTGAGCGGGGGATGTACACCGGGGAGCTGTTTTTT	CATSERGMYTGELFF
.	TRBJ1-6	TRBV5-1	TRBD1	TGCGCCAGCAGCTTGAGTAGTACAGGGGGCTCCTATAATTCACCCCTCCACTTT	CASSLSSTGGSYNSPLHF
.	TRBJ1-5	TRBV7-2	.	TGTGCCAGCAGCTTAAGCCAAAATAGCAATCAGCCCCAGCATTTT	CASSLSQNSNQPQHF
.	TRBJ2-3	TRBV7-8	TRBD2	TGTGCCAGCACTGGACGAGCGGGGGGTCGCACAGATACGCAGTATTTT	CASTGRAGGRTDTQYF
.	TRBJ2-5	TRBV5-1	TRBD2	TGCGCCAGCAGCTTTGGGCGGGGGAGCGAGACCCAGTACTTC	CASSFGRGSETQYF
.	TRBJ2-3	TRBV18	.	TGTGCCAGCTCACCAAGGGGCGGGGTGAGCACAGATACGCAGTATTTT	CASSPRGGVSTDTQYF
few	TRBJ1-4	TRBV6-1	.	TGTGCCAGCAGTGAAGCAATAGGGAGCATAGACGAAAAACTGTTTTTT	CASSEAIGSIDEKLFF
.	TRBJ2-1	TRBV6-5	TRBD1	TGTGCCAGCAGCGGGGACAGAGTCTCCTACAATGAGCAGTTCTTC	CASSGDRVSYNEQFF
.	TRBJ1-2	TRBV5-4	.	TGTGCCAGCAGCCCCACAAGAGGGGGTTCTGGCTATGGCTACACCTTC	CASSPTRGGSGYGYTF
.	TRBJ1-2	TRBV2	TRBD1	TGTGCCAGCAGTAAAGAAGACAGGGGGCGAGCCTATGGCTACACCTTC	CASSKEDRGRAYGYTF
.	TRBJ2-1	TRBV30	TRBD1	TGTGCCTGGAGTCCCCCCGGGACAGGGCAGTTCTTC	CAWSPPGTGQFF
.	TRBJ2-7	TRBV28	.	TGTGCCAGCAACCAAATGACTACCTACGAGCAGTACTTC	CASNQMTTYEQYF
.	TRBJ1-1	TRBV19	TRBD1	TGTGCCAGTAGCCAATCTGACAGGGGAGCCACTGAAGCTTTCTTT	CASSQSDRGATEAFF
once	TRBJ1-5	TRBV5-6	.	TGTGCCAGCAGCGTTGTAAACACCACGGGGTACCAGCCCCAGCATTTT	CASSVVNTTGYQPQHF
.	TRBJ2-2	TRBV3-1/TRBV3-2	TRBD1	TGTGCCAGCAGCCAAGACTTTGGGACAGGTGGAAGGGAGCTGTTTTTT	CASSQDFGTGGRELFF
.	TRBJ1-5	TRBV29-1	TRBD1	TGCAGCGTGGCCACGGGGACAGGGAATCAGCCCCAGCATTTT	CSVATGTGNQPQHF
.	TRBJ1-2	TRBV29-1	TRBD1	TGCAGCGTCGTTACCGGGACAGAGATTTTTAACTATGGCTACACCTTC	CSVVTGTEIFNYGYTF
.	TRBJ2-3	TRBV11-1	.	TGTGCCAGCAGCCCGAGCACAGATACGCAGTATTTT	CASSPSTDTQYF
.	TRBJ2-7	TRBV6-1	.	TGTGCCAGCAGTGAATCACGCGGGACAGTGTACTCCTACGAGCAGTACTTC	CASSESRGTVYSYEQYF
.	TRBJ2-5	TRBV20-1	.	TGCAGTGCTAGTAGTTTCCCTCCAAGGAAAGACCCAGGGGAGACCCAGTACTTC	CSASSFPPRKDPGETQYF
.	TRBJ2-1	TRBV5-4	.	TGTGCCAGCAGCTTGGGCGGCAGTCGACGCAATGAGCAGTTCTTC	CASSLGGSRRNEQFF
.	TRBJ1-5	TRBV20-1	.	TGCAGTGCTAGTGTGCCCGGGAAGACGTATCAGCCCCAGCATTTT	CSASVPGKTYQPQHF
.	TRBJ1-6	TRBV5-1	.	TGCGCCAGCAGCTTGGAGACGGGGAAGGGTTCACCCCTCCACTTT	CASSLETGKGSPLHF
.	TRBJ2-1	TRBV11-3	.	TGTGCCAGCAGCCCACGGGGGATGCTCTCCTACAATGAGCAGTTCTTC	CASSPRGMLSYNEQFF
.	TRBJ1-6	TRBV18	.	TGTGCCAGCTCACCATCGACAGACTGGGCCTCACCCCTCCACTTT	CASSPSTDWASPLHF
.	TRBJ1-2	TRBV9	TRBD1	TGTGCCAGCAGCGGTTCCGGGACAGGGAAGACGAACTATGGCTACACCTTC	CASSGSGTGKTNYGYTF
.	TRBJ2-2	TRBV11-1	TRBD2	TGTGCCAGCAGCCGACTAGCTAACACCGGGGAGCTGTTTTTT	CASSRLANTGELFF
.	TRBJ2-3	TRBV9	TRBD2	TGTGCCAGCAGGATAGATAGCGGGGGGGCCTGGGGCACAGATACGCAGTATTTT	CASRIDSGGAWGTDTQYF
.	TRBJ2-2	TRBV2	TRBD1	TGTGCCAGCAACGTAGTACAGGGGGCATCTGTCACCGGGGAGCTGTTTTTT	CASNVVQGASVTGELFF
.	TRBJ1-1	TRBV7-9	.	TGTGCCAGCAGCTTAGTGGCGGCCACTGAAGCTTTCTTT	CASSLVAATEAFF
.	TRBJ2-7	TRBV18	TRBD2	TGTGCCAGCTCACCGAAGAGCGGGGACCTCTACGAGCAGTACTTC	CASSPKSGDLYEQYF
.	TRBJ2-7	TRBV9	.	TGTGCCAGCAGCGTTAATGAGGGCTACGAGCAGTACTTC	CASSVNEGYEQYF
.	TRBJ2-7	TRBV5-1	.	TGCGCCAGCAGCTTGACTAATTCCTACGAGCAGTACTTC	CASSLTNSYEQYF